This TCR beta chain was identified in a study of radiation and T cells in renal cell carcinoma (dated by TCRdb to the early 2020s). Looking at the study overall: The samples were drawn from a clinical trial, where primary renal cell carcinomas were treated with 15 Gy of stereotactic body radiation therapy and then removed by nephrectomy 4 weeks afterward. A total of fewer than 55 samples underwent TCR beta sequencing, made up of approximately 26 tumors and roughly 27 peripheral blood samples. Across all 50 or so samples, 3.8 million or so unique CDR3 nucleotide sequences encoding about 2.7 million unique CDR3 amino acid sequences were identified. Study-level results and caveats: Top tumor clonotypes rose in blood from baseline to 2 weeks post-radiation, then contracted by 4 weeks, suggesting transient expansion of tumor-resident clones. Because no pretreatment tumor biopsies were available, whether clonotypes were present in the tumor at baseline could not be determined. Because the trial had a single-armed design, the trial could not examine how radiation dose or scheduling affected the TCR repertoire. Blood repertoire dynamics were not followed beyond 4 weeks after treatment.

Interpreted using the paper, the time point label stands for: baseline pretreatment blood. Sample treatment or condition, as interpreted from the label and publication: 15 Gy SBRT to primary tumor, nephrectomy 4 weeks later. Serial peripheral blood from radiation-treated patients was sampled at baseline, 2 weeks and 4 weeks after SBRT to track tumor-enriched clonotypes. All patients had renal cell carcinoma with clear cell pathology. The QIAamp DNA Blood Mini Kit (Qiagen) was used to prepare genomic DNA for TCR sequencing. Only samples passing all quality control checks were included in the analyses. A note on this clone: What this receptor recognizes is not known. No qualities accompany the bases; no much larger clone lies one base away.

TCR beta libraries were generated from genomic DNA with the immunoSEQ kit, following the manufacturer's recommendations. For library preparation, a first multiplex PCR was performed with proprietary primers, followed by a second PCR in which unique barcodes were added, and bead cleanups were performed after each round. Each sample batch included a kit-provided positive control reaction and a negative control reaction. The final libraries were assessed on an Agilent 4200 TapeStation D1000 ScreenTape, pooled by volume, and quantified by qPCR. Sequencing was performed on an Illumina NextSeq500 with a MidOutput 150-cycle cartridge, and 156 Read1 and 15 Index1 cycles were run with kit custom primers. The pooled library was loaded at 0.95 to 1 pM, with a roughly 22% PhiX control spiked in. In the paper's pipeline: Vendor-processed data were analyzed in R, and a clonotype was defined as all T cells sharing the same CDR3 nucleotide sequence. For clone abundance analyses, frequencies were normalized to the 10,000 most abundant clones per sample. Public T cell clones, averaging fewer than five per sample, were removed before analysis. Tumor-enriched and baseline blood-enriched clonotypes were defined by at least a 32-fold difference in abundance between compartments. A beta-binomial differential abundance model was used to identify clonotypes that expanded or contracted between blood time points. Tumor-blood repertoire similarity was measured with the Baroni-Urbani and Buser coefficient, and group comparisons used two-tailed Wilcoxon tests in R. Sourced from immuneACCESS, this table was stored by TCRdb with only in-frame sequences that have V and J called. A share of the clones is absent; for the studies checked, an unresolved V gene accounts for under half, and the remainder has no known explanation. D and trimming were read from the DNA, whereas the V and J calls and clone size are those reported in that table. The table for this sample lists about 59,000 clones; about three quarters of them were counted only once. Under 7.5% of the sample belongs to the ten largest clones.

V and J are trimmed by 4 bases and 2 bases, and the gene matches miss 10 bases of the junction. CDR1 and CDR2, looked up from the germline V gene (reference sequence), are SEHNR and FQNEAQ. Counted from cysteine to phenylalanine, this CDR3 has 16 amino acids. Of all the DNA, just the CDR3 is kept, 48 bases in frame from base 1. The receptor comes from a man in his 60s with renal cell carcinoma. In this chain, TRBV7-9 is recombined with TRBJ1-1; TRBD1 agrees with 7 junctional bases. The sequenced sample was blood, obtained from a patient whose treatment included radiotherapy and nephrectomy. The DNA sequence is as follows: TGTGCCAGCAGCTCGGGACAGATACTCGTTAACACTGAAGCTTTCTTT. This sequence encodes CASSSGQILVNTEAFF.